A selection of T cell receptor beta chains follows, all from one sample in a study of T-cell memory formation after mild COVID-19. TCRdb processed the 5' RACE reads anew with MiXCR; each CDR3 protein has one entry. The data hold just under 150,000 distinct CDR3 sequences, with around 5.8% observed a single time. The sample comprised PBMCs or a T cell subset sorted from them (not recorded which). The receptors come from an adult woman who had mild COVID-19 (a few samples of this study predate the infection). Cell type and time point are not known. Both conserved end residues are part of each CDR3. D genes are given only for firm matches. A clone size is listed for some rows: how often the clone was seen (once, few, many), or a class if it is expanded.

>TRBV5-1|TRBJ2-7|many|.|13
TGCGCCAGCAGCCTTCTCCGGGACTACGAGCAGTACTTC
CASSLLRDYEQYF
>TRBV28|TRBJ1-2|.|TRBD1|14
TGTGCCAGCAGTTCGGGACAGGGGGTGGGTGGCTACACCTTC
CASSSGQGVGGYTF
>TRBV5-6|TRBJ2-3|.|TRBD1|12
TGTGCCAGCAGCTTTGGACAGGCTACGCAGTATTTT
CASSFGQATQYF
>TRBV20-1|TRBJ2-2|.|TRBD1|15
TGCAGTGCTAGAGACCCCGGGACAGGGACCGGGGAGCTGTTTTTT
CSARDPGTGTGELFF
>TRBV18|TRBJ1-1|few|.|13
TGTGCCAGCTCACCCAGTTGGGGAACTGAAGCTTTCTTT
CASSPSWGTEAFF
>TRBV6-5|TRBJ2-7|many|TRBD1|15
TGTGCCAGCAGTAAACCGGGACAGGGGGCCTACGAGCAGTACTTC
CASSKPGQGAYEQYF
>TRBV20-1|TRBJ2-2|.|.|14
TGCAGTGCTAGGAGGGGACCCTACACCGGGGAGCTGTTTTTT
CSARRGPYTGELFF
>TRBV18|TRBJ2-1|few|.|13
TGTGCCAGCTCACCAGCGGGCTACAATGAGCAGTTCTTC
CASSPAGYNEQFF
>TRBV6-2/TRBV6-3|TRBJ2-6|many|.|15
TGTGCCAGCAGGCCAATGAGCGCTGGGGCCAACGTCCTGACTTTC
CASRPMSAGANVLTF
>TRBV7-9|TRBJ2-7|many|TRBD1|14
TGTGCCAGCAGCCCCCGGGACAGGGACCACGAGCAGTACTTC
CASSPRDRDHEQYF
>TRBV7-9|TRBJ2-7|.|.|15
TGTGCCAGCAGCTTATTTGGGGGGAACTCCTACGAGCAGTACTTC
CASSLFGGNSYEQYF
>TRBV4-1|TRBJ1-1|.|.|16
TGCGCCAGCAGCCACCTGGACAGAATTATGAACACTGAAGCTTTCTTT
CASSHLDRIMNTEAFF
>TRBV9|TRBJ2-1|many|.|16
TGTGCCAGCAGCGCCAGACTAGACAGGCCGGACAATGAGCAGTTCTTC
CASSARLDRPDNEQFF
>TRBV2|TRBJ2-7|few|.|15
TGTGCCAGCAGCGAAGTCGCGCAGGGGGGGGACGAGCAGTACTTC
CASSEVAQGGDEQYF
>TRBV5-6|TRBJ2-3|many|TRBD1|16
TGTGCCAGCAGCTTGCCCGGGACAGGGCACACAGATACGCAGTATTTT
CASSLPGTGHTDTQYF
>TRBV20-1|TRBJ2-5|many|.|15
TGCAGTGCCCGTCTAGGCCCCGGGGCAGAAGAGACCCAGTACTTC
CSARLGPGAEETQYF
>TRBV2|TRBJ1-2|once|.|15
TGTGCCAGCAGTGGACAGCCTACTCCTAACTATGGCTACACCTTC
CASSGQPTPNYGYTF
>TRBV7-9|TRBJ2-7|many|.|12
TGTGCCAGCAGGGCGTTAAGCCACGAGCAGTACTTC
CASRALSHEQYF
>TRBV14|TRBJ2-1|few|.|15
TGTGCCAGCAGCCAACTGCGGGGAGCCTACAATGAGCAGTTCTTC
CASSQLRGAYNEQFF
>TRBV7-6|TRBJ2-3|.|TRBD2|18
TGTGCCAGCAGCTTAGTGCCAAAGACTAGCGGGGGCACAGATACGCAGTATTTT
CASSLVPKTSGGTDTQYF
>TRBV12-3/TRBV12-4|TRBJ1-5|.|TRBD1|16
TGTGCCAGCAGTCGGACAGGGGGCAACAGCAATCAGCCCCAGCATTTT
CASSRTGGNSNQPQHF
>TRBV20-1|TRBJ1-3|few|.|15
TGCAGTGCTATGTCGCCTCTCGACTCTGGAAACACCATATATTTT
CSAMSPLDSGNTIYF